Described below is a single TCR beta chain sequence and its context. What it binds is unknown. Researchers partitioned CD4+ cells into CD45RA+ naive and CD45RA-negative memory subsets. The sample is drawn from a study of shared clonotypes between healthy human individuals. Findings and limits, study-wide: As a rule, naive subsets had a larger estimated richness than memory subsets.

CDR1 SGHNT and CDR2 YYREEE come from the germline V gene (reference sequence). V lost 4 bases and J lost 1; bases outside the gene matches: 2. The CDR3 covers 14 residues. Original analysis: Quality scores were absent from the junction-only immunoSEQ sequences, so filtering differed. The assay was immunoSEQ multiplex PCR, and TCRdb's table has in-frame clones only and misses some. D and trimming were read from the DNA, whereas the V and J calls and clone size are those reported in that table. The sample has roughly 500,000 clones, 90% to 96% seen once. This sequence originates from a young woman in good health. Sequenced input: naive CD4+ T cells sorted from blood. Subset: CD45RA+ positively selected. This chain links TRBV5-4 with TRBJ2-5, with TRBD1 matching over 9 bases. In nucleotides, the CDR3 is TGTGCCAGCAGCAAGGACAGGGGCCAAGAGACCCAGTACTTC. It is translated as CASSKDRGQETQYF.